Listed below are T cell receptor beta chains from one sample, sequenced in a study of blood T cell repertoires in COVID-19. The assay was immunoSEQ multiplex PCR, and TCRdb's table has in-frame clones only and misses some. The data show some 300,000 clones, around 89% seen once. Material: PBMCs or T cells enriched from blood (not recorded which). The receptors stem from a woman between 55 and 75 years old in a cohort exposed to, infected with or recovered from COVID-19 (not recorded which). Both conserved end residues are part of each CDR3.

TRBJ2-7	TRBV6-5	CASSYNSFYEQYF
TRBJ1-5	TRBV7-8	CASSSQLDRVDNQPQHF
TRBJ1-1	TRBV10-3	CAISATGDTEAFF
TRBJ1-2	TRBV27	CASSSAGGLGYGYTF
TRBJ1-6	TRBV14	CASSHRDSLVPLHF
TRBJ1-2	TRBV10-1	CASSEAGAPYGYTF
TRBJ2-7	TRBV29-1	CSVEAADEQYF
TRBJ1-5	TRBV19	CASSPGLPSNQPQHF
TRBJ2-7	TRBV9	CASSPPGTQRSYEQYF
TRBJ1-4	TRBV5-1	CASSPGTGNEKLFF
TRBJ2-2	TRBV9	CASSESGSRGTGELFF
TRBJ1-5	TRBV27	CASSLIGQGAGNQPQHF
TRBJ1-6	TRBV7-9	CASSTYRTGKDNSPLHF
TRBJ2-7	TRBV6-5	CASRQAAGAHEQYF
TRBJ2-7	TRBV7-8	CASSPARAGGWYEQYF
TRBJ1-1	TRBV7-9	CASSSLRGGASTEAFF
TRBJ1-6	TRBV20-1	CSAGLGSLHF
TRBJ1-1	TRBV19	CASRLGQGAIEAEAFF
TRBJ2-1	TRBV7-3	CASSPTAGPYNEQFF
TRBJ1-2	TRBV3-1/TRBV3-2	CASSQGTGRGYTF
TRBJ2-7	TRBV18	CASSPRQYEQYF
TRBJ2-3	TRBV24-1	CATSDARSGGRTDTQYF
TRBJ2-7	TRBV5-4	CASSLAPGGPYEQYF
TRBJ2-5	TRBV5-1	CASSLVQEGTETQYF
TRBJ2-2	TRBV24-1	CATMDRESGELFF
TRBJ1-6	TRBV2	CASRGTGGQSPLHF
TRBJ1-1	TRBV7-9	CASSPGFSTEAFF
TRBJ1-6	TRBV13	CASSSTPGQINSPLHF
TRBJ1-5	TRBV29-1	CSVEGDNTPAHQPQHF
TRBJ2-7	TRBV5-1	CASSLDGTSSYEQYF
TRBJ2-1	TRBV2	CASVPLASYNEQFF
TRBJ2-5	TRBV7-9	CASSLGDRDSQETQYF
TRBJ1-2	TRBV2	CASRKQGSGLGGYTF
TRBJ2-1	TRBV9	CASSAQGTSYNEQFF
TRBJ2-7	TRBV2	CASGSTGEQYF
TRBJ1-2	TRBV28	CASSSEAGTGSYGYTF
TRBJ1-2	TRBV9	CASSDSELGGEINYGYTF
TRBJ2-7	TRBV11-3	CASSLGGQSSYEQYF
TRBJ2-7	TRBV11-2	CASSPEGQGLYEQYF
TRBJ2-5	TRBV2	CASRTGGGRETQYF
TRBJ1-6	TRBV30	CAFNRWEHSPLHF
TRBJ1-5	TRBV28	CASDRQDLNQPQHF
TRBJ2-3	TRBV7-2	CASSLTSGHTDTQYF
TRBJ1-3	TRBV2	CASNRVPGNTIYF
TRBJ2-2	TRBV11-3	CASSPQTSLGLNRELFF
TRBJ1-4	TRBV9	CASSAWDRGQANEKLFF
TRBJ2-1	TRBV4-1	CASSHPVDRRDNEQFF
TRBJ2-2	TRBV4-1	CASSQRSGANTGELFF